This TCR beta chain was captured in a study of blood T cell repertoires in COVID-19. Study-level information: Specimens from acute and convalescent COVID-19 originated in the United States, Italy and Spain. T cells, B-cell-depleted T cells, or PBMCs provided the cDNA or gDNA that served as material.

Original analysis: The assay estimated nucleated cells by amplifying reference gene primers. The data were produced by immunoSEQ multiplex PCR, yet TCRdb's version contains in-frame clones alone and is incomplete. V, J and clone size are taken as reported in that table, and D and trimming were inferred from the DNA itself. This sample has roughly 130,000 clones, with about 83% found just once. CDR3 length equals 15 residues. V lost 4 bases, J lost 4 bases, and 9 bases stayed unmatched. CDR1 and CDR2 from the germline V gene are MNHEY and SMNVEV (reference sequence). The gene calls are TRBV27 and TRBJ1-2, with 7 bases lining up with TRBD1. Input material: peripheral blood. This sequence was found in a man aged 45 to 65 with acute or convalescent COVID-19. CDR3 protein: CASSSRQGGIYGYTF. The DNA of the CDR3 is TGTGCCAGCAGTTCGCGACAGGGCGGCATCTATGGCTACACCTTC.